This T cell receptor (beta chain) derives from a study of beta chain features in type 1 diabetes. Study results and caveats: Naive, central memory and Treg TCRB repertoires seemed to resemble each other more closely in patients than they did in healthy donors. The study notes PCR might favor shorter templates equally in patients and controls.

TCRB transcripts that were expressed got sequenced, as all of the isolated RNA had been reverse transcribed. The table came from immunoSEQ multiplex PCR; TCRdb's copy has only in-frame clones and leaves some out. The table includes around 280,000 clones, 7% to 9% detected once. CDR1 and CDR2 from the germline V gene are MNHEY and SMNVEV (reference sequence). This CDR3 is 13 amino acids long. Trimming pared 6 bases from V and 7 bases from J, leaving 12 bases between. Sorting based on CD45RO/CCR7/CD25/CD127/CD95/CD27 separated CD4+ naive, central memory, regulatory and stem cell-like memory cells. On this clone: Its specificity is unknown.

The chain links TRBV27 to TRBJ2-2; a possible D gene is TRBD1 (5 bases). Sequencing was carried out using central memory CD4+ T cells from blood. The sequence was obtained from a woman in her late teens or twenties in good health. This chain's CDR3 is CASSHAGFGELFF. The DNA of the CDR3 is TGTGCCAGCAGCCACGCAGGGTTCGGGGAGCTGTTTTTT.